This T cell receptor (beta chain) was identified in a study of blood T cell repertoires in COVID-19. Germline CDR1 is SGHTS and CDR2 is YDEGEE. The ends lost 4 bases at V and 0 bases at J; junction bases unmatched: 11. The CDR3 length is 18 residues. Sequencing was performed with immunoSEQ multiplex PCR; in TCRdb, only in-frame clones are kept and a portion is missing. Found here are just under 350,000 clones, around nine tenths of them singletons; the top ten hold roughly 6.6%. V and J are TRBV5-8 and TRBJ1-5; 9 bases align to TRBD1. The receptor was isolated from a woman between 70 and 85 years old with COVID-19, enrolled during active disease. The material sequenced was peripheral blood. CDR3 bases: TGTGCCAGCAGCCGGAAAAGAACAGGGGGCGGTAGCAATCAGCCCCAGCATTTT. Translating gives CASSRKRTGGGSNQPQHF.